The clone carrying this TCR beta chain was recorded a few times. The antigen remains undetermined. Trimming left V 4 bases short and J 8 bases short, with 17 bases between. Per germline, CDR1 GTSNPN and CDR2 SVGIG (reference sequence). This CDR3 is 13 amino acids long. The sample comes from a study of cytomegalovirus exposure and HLA in healthy donors. The PCR made use of 60 Vbeta and 13 Jbeta primers. Sequencing used immunoSEQ multiplex PCR; TCRdb keeps in-frame clones, though not all of them. The data hold around 90,000 clones, with around 67% observed a single time. Findings and limits, study-wide: In a later analysis, 17,000 or so TCR beta sequences were associated with HLA alleles at 0.05 false discovery rate. In a later analysis, TCR beta V- and J-gene trimming showed a link to a missense DCLRE1C variant.

The sample was PBMCs. The TCR was taken from a human donor in good health. V gene TRBV30 combines with J gene TRBJ1-2, with D possibly matching TRBD1 (5 bases). The CDR3: CAWTPGPGRGYTF. The CDR3 DNA sequence: TGTGCCTGGACCCCCGGGCCAGGGAGGGGCTACACCTTC. Together with reference TRBV30 and TRBJ1-2, the CDR3 gives the full variable domain: SQTIHQWPATLVQPVGSPLSLECTVEGTSNPNLYWYRQAAGRGLQLLFYSVGIGQISSEVPQNLSASRPQDRQFILSSKKLLLSDSGFYLCAWTPGPGRGYTFGSGTRLTVV.